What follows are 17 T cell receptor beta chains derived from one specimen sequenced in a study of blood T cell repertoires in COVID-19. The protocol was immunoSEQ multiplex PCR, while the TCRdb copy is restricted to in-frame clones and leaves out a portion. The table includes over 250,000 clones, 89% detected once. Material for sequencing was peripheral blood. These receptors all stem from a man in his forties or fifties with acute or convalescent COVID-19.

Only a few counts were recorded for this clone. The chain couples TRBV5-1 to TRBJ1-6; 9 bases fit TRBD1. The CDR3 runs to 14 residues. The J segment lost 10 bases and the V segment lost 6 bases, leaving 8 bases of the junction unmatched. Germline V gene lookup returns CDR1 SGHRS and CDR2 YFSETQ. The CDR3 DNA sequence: TGCGCCAGCACCCCGGGACAGGGCCACTCACCCCTCCACTTT. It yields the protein CASTPGQGHSPLHF.

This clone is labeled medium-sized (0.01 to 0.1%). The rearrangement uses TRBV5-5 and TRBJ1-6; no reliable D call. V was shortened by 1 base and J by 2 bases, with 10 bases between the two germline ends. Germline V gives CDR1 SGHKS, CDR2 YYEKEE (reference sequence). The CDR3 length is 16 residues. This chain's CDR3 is CASSLYETAYNSPLHF. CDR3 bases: TGTGCCAGCAGCTTGTACGAAACTGCCTATAATTCACCCCTCCACTTT.

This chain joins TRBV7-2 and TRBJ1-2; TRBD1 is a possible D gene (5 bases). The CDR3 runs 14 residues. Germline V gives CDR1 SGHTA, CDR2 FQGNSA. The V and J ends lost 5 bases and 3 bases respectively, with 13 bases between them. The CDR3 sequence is CASSPSSRDYGYTF. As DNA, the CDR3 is TGTGCCAGCAGCCCAAGCTCCAGGGACTATGGCTACACCTTC.

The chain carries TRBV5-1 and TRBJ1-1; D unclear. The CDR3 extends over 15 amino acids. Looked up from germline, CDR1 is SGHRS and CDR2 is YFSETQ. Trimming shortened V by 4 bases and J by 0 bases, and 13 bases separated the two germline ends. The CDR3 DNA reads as TGCGCCAGCAGCAGGACGGGAAACATGAACACTGAAGCTTTCTTT. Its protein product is CASSRTGNMNTEAFF.

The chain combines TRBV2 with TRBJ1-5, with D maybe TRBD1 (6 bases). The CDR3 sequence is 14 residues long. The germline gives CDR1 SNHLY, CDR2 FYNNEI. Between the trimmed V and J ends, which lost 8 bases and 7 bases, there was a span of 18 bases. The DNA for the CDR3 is TGTGCCAGCTGCCGGGACATCCTAGGGCAGCCCCAGCATTTT. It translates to CASCRDILGQPQHF.

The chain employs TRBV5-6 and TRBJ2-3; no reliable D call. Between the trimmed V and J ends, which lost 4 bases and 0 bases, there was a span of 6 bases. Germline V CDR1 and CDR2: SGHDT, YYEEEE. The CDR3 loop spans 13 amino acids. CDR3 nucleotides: TGTGCCAGCAGCCCTAGTAGCACAGATACGCAGTATTTT. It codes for CASSPSSTDTQYF.

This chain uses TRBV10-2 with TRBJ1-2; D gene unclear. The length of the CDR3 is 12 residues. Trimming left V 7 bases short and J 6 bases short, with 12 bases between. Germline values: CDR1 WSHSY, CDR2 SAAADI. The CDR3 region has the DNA TGCGCCAGCATGGGCAGTTGGGATGGCTACACCTTC. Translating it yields CASMGSWDGYTF.

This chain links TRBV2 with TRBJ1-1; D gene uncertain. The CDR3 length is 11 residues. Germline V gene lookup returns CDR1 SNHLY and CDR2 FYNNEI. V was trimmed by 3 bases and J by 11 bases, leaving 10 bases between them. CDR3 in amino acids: CASSESMRAFF. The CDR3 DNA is TGTGCCAGCAGTGAGTCGATGAGGGCTTTCTTT.

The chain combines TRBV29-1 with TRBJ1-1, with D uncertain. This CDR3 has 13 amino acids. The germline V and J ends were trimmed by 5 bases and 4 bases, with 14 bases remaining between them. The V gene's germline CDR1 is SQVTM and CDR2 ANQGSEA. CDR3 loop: CSVQGRGFTEAFF. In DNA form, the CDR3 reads TGCAGCGTTCAAGGGAGAGGTTTCACTGAAGCTTTCTTT.

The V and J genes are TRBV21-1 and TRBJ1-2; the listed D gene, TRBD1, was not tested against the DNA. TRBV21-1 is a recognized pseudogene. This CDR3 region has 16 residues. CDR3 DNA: TGTGCCAGCAGCAAAAGGTCCCAGGGTTCTAGAGGTGGCTACACCTTC. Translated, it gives CASSKRSQGSRGGYTF.

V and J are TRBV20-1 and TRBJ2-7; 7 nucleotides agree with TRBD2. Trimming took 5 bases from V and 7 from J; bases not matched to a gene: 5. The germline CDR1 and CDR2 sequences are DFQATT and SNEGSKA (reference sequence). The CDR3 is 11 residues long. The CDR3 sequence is CSALGGWEQYF. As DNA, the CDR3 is TGCAGTGCTCTGGGGGGGTGGGAGCAGTACTTC.

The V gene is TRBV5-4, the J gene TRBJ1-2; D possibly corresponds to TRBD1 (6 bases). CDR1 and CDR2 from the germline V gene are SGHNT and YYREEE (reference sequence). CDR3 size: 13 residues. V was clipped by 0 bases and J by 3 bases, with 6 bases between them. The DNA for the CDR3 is TGTGCCAGCAGCTTGGGACAGGACTATGGCTACACCTTC. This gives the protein CASSLGQDYGYTF.

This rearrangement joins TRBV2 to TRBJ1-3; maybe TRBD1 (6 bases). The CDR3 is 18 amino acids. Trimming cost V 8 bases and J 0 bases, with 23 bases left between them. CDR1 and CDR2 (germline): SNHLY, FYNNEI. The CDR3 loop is CASRRYQGGALSGNTIYF. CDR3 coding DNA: TGTGCCAGCCGGCGCTACCAAGGGGGGGCCCTCTCTGGAAACACCATATATTTT.

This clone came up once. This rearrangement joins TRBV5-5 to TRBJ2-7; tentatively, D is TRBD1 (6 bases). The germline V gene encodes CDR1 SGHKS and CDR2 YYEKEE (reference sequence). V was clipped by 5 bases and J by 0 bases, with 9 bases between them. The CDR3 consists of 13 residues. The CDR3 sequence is CASSLTGSYEQYF. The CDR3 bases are TGTGCCAGCAGTCTGACAGGCTCCTACGAGCAGTACTTC.

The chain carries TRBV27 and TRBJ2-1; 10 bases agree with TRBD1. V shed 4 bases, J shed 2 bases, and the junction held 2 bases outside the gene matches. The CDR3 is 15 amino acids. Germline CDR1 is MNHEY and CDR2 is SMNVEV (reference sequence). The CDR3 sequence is CASSSGQGTYNEQFF. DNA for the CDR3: TGTGCCAGCAGTTCGGGACAGGGGACCTACAATGAGCAGTTCTTC.

The chain's CDR3 is CSVRQGSSYEQYF. CDR3 DNA: TGCAGCGTTAGACAGGGCTCGTCCTACGAGCAGTACTTC. The chain joins TRBV29-1 to TRBJ2-7, with 7 bases matching TRBD1. The CDR3 extends over 13 amino acids. The germline V gene encodes CDR1 SQVTM and CDR2 ANQGSEA. V was clipped by 5 bases and J by 1 base; unmatched bases: 5.

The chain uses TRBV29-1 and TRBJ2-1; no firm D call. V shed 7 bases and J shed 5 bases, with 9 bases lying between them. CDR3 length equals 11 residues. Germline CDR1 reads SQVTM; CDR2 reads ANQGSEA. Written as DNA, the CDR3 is TGCAGCGCTACAGAGAACAATGAGCAGTTCTTC. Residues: CSATENNEQFF.